Each of the 26 T cell receptor beta chains below was sequenced from the same sample in a study of cytomegalovirus exposure and HLA in healthy donors. PCR involved 60 Vbeta and 13 Jbeta primers. Only in-frame clones appear in the TCRdb table, and some are missing; sequencing was by immunoSEQ multiplex PCR. The sample shows fewer than 150,000 clones, over 75% of them seen only once. Source material: PBMCs. These receptors all come from a man aged 25-45 years in good health.

The V call is TRBV5-6, the J call TRBJ2-7, with D possibly TRBD1 on 5 matching bases. V was shortened by 5 bases and J by 4 bases, with 13 bases between the two germline ends. The CDR3 totals 13 residues. CDR1 and CDR2 (germline): SGHDT, YYEEEE. DNA for the CDR3: TGTGCCAGCAGTTCTGACAGCAGATACGAGCAGTACTTC. Its translation is CASSSDSRYEQYF.

The V call is TRBV9, the J call TRBJ2-3; 8 bases align to TRBD1. CDR3 length: 13 amino acids. Looked up from germline, CDR1 is SGDLS and CDR2 is YYNGEE. With V trimmed by 10 bases and J by 1 base, 5 bases remained unmatched. The CDR3: CASQGEGTDTQYF. The DNA of the CDR3 is TGTGCCTCACAGGGGGAGGGCACAGATACGCAGTATTTT.

The J gene is TRBJ2-1, the V gene TRBV19; 7 bases match TRBD2. The CDR3 extends over 15 amino acids. Trimming cost V 4 bases and J 3 bases; bases outside gene matches: 6. Germline V gene sequence: CDR1 LNHDA, CDR2 SQIVND (reference sequence). The CDR3 spells CASSTAGEDYNEQFF. CDR3 coding DNA: TGTGCCAGTAGTACTGCGGGGGAGGACTACAATGAGCAGTTCTTC.

V is TRBV13 and J is TRBJ2-1, with 15 bases identical to TRBD2. Germline CDR1 reads PRHDT; CDR2 reads FYEKMQ (reference sequence). J was trimmed by 7 bases and V by 3 bases; bases with no gene match: 10. The CDR3 spans 18 residues. CDR3 loop: CASSFRPLGTSGGNEQFF. The CDR3 DNA reads as TGTGCCAGCAGCTTCCGTCCCTTAGGGACTAGCGGGGGGAATGAGCAGTTCTTC. The complete variable domain, with remaining parts taken from reference TRBV13 and TRBJ2-1, reads AAGVIQSPRHLIKEKRETATLKCYPIPRHDTVYWYQQGPGQDPQFLISFYEKMQSDKGSIPDRFSAQQFSDYHSELNMSSLELGDSALYFCASSFRPLGTSGGNEQFFGPGTRLTVL.

The CDR3 is CAAEGRRSDTGNYEQYF. CDR3 nucleotides: TGTGCCGCAGAGGGGAGGCGGTCGGACACGGGGAATTACGAGCAGTACTTC. The chain links TRBV28 to TRBJ2-7; TRBD2 is a possible D gene (6 bases). This CDR3 has 17 amino acids. The V and J ends lost 11 bases and 4 bases respectively, with 30 bases between them. CDR1 MDHEN and CDR2 SYDVKM come from the germline V gene.

V usage is TRBV10-3 and J usage is TRBJ2-1; TRBD1 matches 12 bases. Trimming at V came to 9 bases and at J to 7 bases, leaving 4 bases not matched to a gene. The CDR3 totals 13 residues. Germline loops: CDR1 ENHRY, CDR2 SYGVKD. CDR3 in amino acids: CAMGQGARNEQFF. The CDR3 bases are TGTGCCATGGGACAGGGGGCACGGAATGAGCAGTTCTTC.

This clone was observed a handful of times. This chain joins TRBV6-1 and TRBJ2-1, with D uncertain. V lost 8 bases and J 0 bases, leaving 11 bases between the germline ends. The CDR3 contains 14 residues. The germline CDR1 and CDR2 sequences are MNHNS and SASEGT. For the CDR3, the DNA is TGTGCCAGCGGAGCCGAAAGCTCCTACAATGAGCAGTTCTTC. Encoded protein: CASGAESSYNEQFF.

This chain connects TRBV19 to TRBJ1-2; the D is unclear. This CDR3 contains 14 residues. Germline V gives CDR1 LNHDA, CDR2 SQIVND (reference sequence). With 5 bases removed from V and 1 base from J, the gap between germline ends came to 11 bases. CDR3 bases: TGTGCCAGTAGTCCCCGCGGGATTAACTATGGCTACACCTTC. This encodes CASSPRGINYGYTF. The whole variable domain, filled in from reference TRBV19 and TRBJ1-2, reads DGGITQSPKYLFRKEGQNVTLSCEQNLNHDAMYWYRQDPGQGLRLIYYSQIVNDFQKGDIAEGYSVSREKKESFPLTVTSAQKNPTAFYLCASSPRGINYGYTFGSGTRLTVV.

The chain has TRBV11-3 and TRBJ1-1, with a weak D call TRBD1 (5 bases). Germline CDR1 is SGHNT and CDR2 is YENEEA. The CDR3 is 13 residues long. V lost 4 bases to trimming and J lost 1 base, with 7 bases between them. CDR3: CASSYTGNTEAFF. As DNA, the CDR3 is TGTGCCAGCAGCTATACAGGGAACACTGAAGCTTTCTTT. Using reference TRBV11-3 and TRBJ1-1 for the parts outside the CDR3, the full variable domain is EAGVVQSPRYKIIEKKQPVAFWCNPISGHNTLYWYLQNLGQGPELLIRYENEEAVDDSQLPKDRFSAERLKGVDSTLKIQPAELGDSAVYLCASSYTGNTEAFFGQGTRLTVV.

This chain connects TRBV6-1 to TRBJ2-5; 9 nucleotides align to TRBD2. With V trimmed by 1 base and J by 2 bases, 2 bases remained unmatched. Germline V gives CDR1 MNHNS, CDR2 SASEGT. The CDR3 loop spans 15 amino acids. CDR3 loop: CASSEVAGGQETQYF. Written as DNA, the CDR3 is TGTGCCAGCAGTGAAGTTGCGGGAGGGCAAGAGACCCAGTACTTC.

This chain links TRBV7-6 with TRBJ2-5; D gene unclear. The CDR3 totals 12 residues. Per germline, CDR1 SGHVS and CDR2 FNYEAQ. V lost 2 bases, J lost 4 bases, and 5 bases lay in between. CDR3 loop: CASSLSGETQYF. The CDR3 nucleotides are TGTGCCAGCAGCTTATCAGGAGAGACCCAGTACTTC.

The rearrangement links TRBV14 to TRBJ1-2; D may be TRBD1 (5 bases). V was shortened by 2 bases and J by 0 bases, with 10 bases between the two germline ends. This CDR3 is built from 15 residues. CDR1 and CDR2 from the germline V gene are SGHDN and FVKESK. The CDR3, as DNA: TGTGCCAGCAGCCAACTCGGGGGTCCTAACTATGGCTACACCTTC. It is translated as CASSQLGGPNYGYTF.

The genes are TRBV29-1 and TRBJ2-7, with D possibly being TRBD2 (6 bases). V lost 4 bases, J lost 3 bases, and 13 bases lay in between. This CDR3 is 13 amino acids long. Germline V lookup: CDR1 SQVTM, CDR2 ANQGSEA. The CDR3 sequence: CSVASDGSYEQYF. The CDR3 DNA sequence: TGCAGCGTTGCTTCGGACGGGAGCTACGAGCAGTACTTC.

The rearrangement joins TRBV11-2 to TRBJ1-1; a weak D match, TRBD1 (5 bases). Trimming left V 8 bases short and J 0 bases short, with 19 bases between. CDR1 SGHAT and CDR2 FQNNGV come from the germline V gene. The CDR3 spans 16 residues. For the CDR3, the DNA is TGTGCCAGCGCTGAAGGTAGGGGCAGGGTGAACACTGAAGCTTTCTTT. Amino acids: CASAEGRGRVNTEAFF.

The chain joins TRBV7-2 to TRBJ1-4; weak D call: TRBD1 (6 bases). Germline CDR1 reads SGHTA; CDR2 reads FQGNSA. V gave up 5 bases and J gave up 6 bases, with 16 bases separating them. The CDR3 extends over 15 amino acids. The CDR3 spells CASSRNREGDEKLFF. CDR3 DNA sequence: TGTGCCAGCAGCCGCAACAGGGAGGGGGATGAAAAACTGTTTTTT.

The chain recombines TRBV28 with TRBJ2-7, with D tentatively TRBD2 (6 bases). V was clipped by 2 bases and J by 1 base, with 6 bases between them. Germline assignment: CDR1 MDHEN and CDR2 SYDVKM. The CDR3 runs to 13 residues. CDR3 amino acids: CASSLRESYEQYF. CDR3 in DNA: TGTGCCAGCAGTTTACGGGAGTCCTACGAGCAGTACTTC.

This chain connects TRBV13 to TRBJ2-2, with TRBD1 as a possible D gene (5 bases). Trimming cost V 5 bases and J 1 base, with 17 bases left between them. This CDR3 has 17 residues. Germline CDR1 and CDR2: PRHDT and FYEKMQ (reference sequence). In DNA, the CDR3 is TGTGCCAGCAGCCAACAATGGCAGGGAAAGAACACCGGGGAGCTGTTTTTT. Translation: CASSQQWQGKNTGELFF.

This rearrangement joins TRBV6-5 to TRBJ1-1; D call uncertain. The germline gives CDR1 MNHEY, CDR2 SVGAGI. Trimming cost V 8 bases and J 4 bases, with 11 bases left between them. The CDR3 has 12 residues. The CDR3 is CASDSSGTEAFF. For the CDR3, the DNA is TGTGCCAGCGATTCTTCGGGCACTGAAGCTTTCTTT.

The CDR3 spells CASSPNTGLTGELFF. The CDR3 bases are TGTGCCAGCAGTCCTAACACAGGGCTCACCGGGGAGCTGTTTTTT. The rearrangement uses TRBV6-6 and TRBJ2-2; possibly TRBD1 for D (6 bases). V dropped 5 bases and J dropped 4 bases, with 14 bases sitting between them. Germline lookup yields CDR1 MNHNY and CDR2 SVGAGI (reference sequence). The length of the CDR3 is 15 residues.

The chain has TRBV14 and TRBJ1-1, with a tentative D call TRBD1 (6 bases). V lost 6 bases, J lost 5 bases, and 13 bases lay in between. Germline CDR1 reads SGHDN; CDR2 reads FVKESK. There are 13 residues in the CDR3. The CDR3 DNA reads TGTGCCAGCAGGTCACAGGGTTGGACTGAAGCTTTCTTT. It translates to CASRSQGWTEAFF.

This sequence joins TRBV4-1 and TRBJ1-5; D may be TRBD1 (5 bases). Germline lookup yields CDR1 MGHRA and CDR2 YSYEKL. The V end was cut by 4 bases, the J end by 5 bases, with 18 bases between. The CDR3 contains 16 residues. The CDR3 sequence is CASSRGLGREDQPQHF. CDR3 in DNA: TGCGCCAGCAGCCGCGGGCTTGGCAGGGAGGATCAGCCCCAGCATTTT.

This sequence joins TRBV6-5 and TRBJ1-6; D is unclear. The CDR3 length is 12 residues. Trimming took off 6 bases at V and 6 bases at J, with 6 bases between the two ends. Looked up from germline, CDR1 is MNHEY and CDR2 is SVGAGI. CDR3 DNA: TGTGCCAGCAGCCCCATTAATTCACCCCTCCACTTT. It encodes CASSPINSPLHF.

The V gene is TRBV5-1, the J gene TRBJ2-7; TRBD1 might be the D (6 bases). This CDR3 region has 14 residues. Trimming removed 5 bases from V and 4 bases from J, with 16 bases in between. CDR1 is SGHRS, CDR2 YFSETQ, per germline. CDR3 nucleotides: TGCGCCAGCAGGTTACTACAGGGATTTTACGAGCAGTACTTC. The encoded protein is CASRLLQGFYEQYF.

The genes are TRBV14 and TRBJ2-1; 7 bases fit TRBD2. Trimming removed 3 bases from V and 3 bases from J; junction bases left unmatched: 5. Germline loops: CDR1 SGHDN, CDR2 FVKESK. The length of the CDR3 is 15 residues. CDR3 sequence: CASSQSGGGYNEQFF. In nucleotides, the CDR3 is TGTGCCAGCAGCCAGAGCGGCGGGGGCTACAATGAGCAGTTCTTC.

This clone appeared a single time. CDR3 in amino acids: CASSRDSNYGYTF. Written as DNA, the CDR3 is TGTGCCAGCAGTCGGGACAGTAACTATGGCTACACCTTC. J is TRBJ1-2 and V is TRBV6-5, with 7 nucleotides matching TRBD1. Germline CDR1 is MNHEY and CDR2 is SVGAGI. This CDR3 has 13 residues. V lost 5 bases to trimming and J lost 1 base; unmatched junction nucleotides: 1.

This sequence joins TRBV9 and TRBJ1-2, with D perhaps matching TRBD1 (5 bases). V lost 4 bases to trimming and J lost 8 bases, with 9 bases between them. This CDR3 comprises 11 residues. Germline V gene data show CDR1 as SGDLS and CDR2 as YYNGEE. The CDR3 region is CASSKQEGYTF. The CDR3 DNA reads as TGTGCCAGCAGCAAACAGGAAGGCTACACCTTC.